This TCR beta chain was identified during a study of post-analysis software for immune sequencing data. Each TCR beta cDNA library carried unique molecular identifiers. TCRdb used MiXCR to reprocess the PCR reads, holding one entry per CDR3 protein. The sample lists roughly 400,000 distinct CDR3 sequences; 39% were seen once. This clonotype was seen only a few times. Its specificity is unknown. Trimming left V 6 bases short and J 4 bases short, with 19 bases between. The length of the CDR3 is 15 residues. The germline gives CDR1 MNHEY, CDR2 SMNVEV (reference sequence). Study-wide findings and caveats: Roughly five TRBV segments were more frequent in patients than controls; TRBV5-6, TRBV5-1 and TRBV20-1 belonged to this group.

Sequenced input: blood. The sequence came from a girl under 10 years old with multiple sclerosis. This chain joins TRBV27 and TRBJ2-7; the D gene could be TRBD1 or TRBD2 (6 bases each). The DNA of the CDR3 is TGTGCCAGCAGCCTACAGGGACTGGGGAAATACGAGCAGTACTTC. Its protein is CASSLQGLGKYEQYF.